This T cell receptor (beta chain) was captured by sequencing in a study of blood T cells in healthy people across ages. Through a sample-barcoded 5' primer and a J-beta primer mix, a second PCR was run for roughly 7 to 12 cycles. TCRdb fed the 5' RACE reads into MiXCR, producing one record per CDR3 protein. The table lists more than 900,000 distinct CDR3 sequences, almost 25% of them singletons. This clonotype turned up a few times. The germline V gene encodes CDR1 MNHNY and CDR2 SVGAGI (reference sequence). V gave up 8 bases and J gave up 5 bases, with 12 bases separating them. This CDR3 is built from 12 residues. The same sample was also studied in work on T cells of mothers and their children.

The source material was blood. This clonotype originated in a girl aged 2-10 years in good health. The chain carries TRBV6-6 and TRBJ2-5, with D tentatively TRBD2 (7 bases). The CDR3 DNA reads TGTGCCAGCGCGGCGGGGGCCGAGACCCAGTACTTC. This translates into CASAAGAETQYF.